A selection of T cell receptor beta chains follows, all from one sample in a study of post-analysis software for immune sequencing data. From the PCR reads, TCRdb called clonotypes with MiXCR, one entry per CDR3 protein. The sample records roughly 540,000 distinct CDR3 sequences, roughly 34% being singletons. The specimen was blood. The receptors stem from a girl aged 2-17 years with multiple sclerosis. Both conserved end residues are part of each CDR3. D genes are given only for firm matches. For some rows the clone size is stated as once, few or many, or as a class when expanded; others skip it.

.,TRBV7-8,.,TRBJ2-5,CASRGETTTNEQYF,TGTGCCAGCAGAGGGGAGACAACTACCAATGAGCAGTACTTC
TRBD2,TRBV5-1,.,TRBJ2-3,CASSGSRGGTDTQYF,TGCGCCAGCAGCGGTAGCCGGGGGGGCACAGATACGCAGTATTTT
.,TRBV20-1,.,TRBJ2-5,CSAQVPQETQYF,TGCAGTGCCCAAGTCCCACAAGAGACCCAGTACTTC
.,TRBV28,once,TRBJ1-5,CASSLRTALSPQHF,TGTGCCAGCAGTTTGAGGACGGCGTTATCGCCCCAGCATTTT
.,TRBV3-1,.,TRBJ2-3,CASSLSYASNTQYF,TGTGCCAGCAGCCTATCCTACGCTTCGAATACGCAGTATTTT
TRBD1,TRBV6-2/TRBV6-3,.,TRBJ1-2,CASSNKGASYSYTF,TGTGCCAGCAGCAATAAGGGGGCTAGCTATAGCTACACCTTC
.,TRBV25-1,.,TRBJ2-1,CASSEEGGQPTWNEQFF,TGTGCCAGCAGTGAAGAAGGAGGGCAGCCGACCTGGAATGAGCAGTTCTTC
.,TRBV11-2,few,TRBJ1-6,CASSLVATANSPLHF,TGTGCCAGCAGCTTAGTCGCAACGGCTAATTCACCCCTCCACTTT
.,TRBV6-5,many,TRBJ2-7,CASSPGKEYEQYF,TGTGCCAGCAGCCCAGGGAAGGAGTACGAGCAGTACTTC
.,TRBV2,few,TRBJ2-1,CASSVEKSSYNEQFF,TGTGCCAGCAGTGTGGAAAAGAGCTCCTACAATGAGCAGTTCTTC
TRBD1,TRBV10-3,.,TRBJ2-5,CAISEVPGQGAEAQYF,TGTGCCATCAGTGAGGTGCCGGGACAGGGGGCAGAGGCCCAGTACTTC
.,TRBV20-1,few,TRBJ2-7,CSARGWPGSAEQYF,TGCAGTGCTAGAGGTTGGCCCGGAAGCGCCGAGCAGTACTTC
.,TRBV7-3,.,TRBJ2-5,CASSSGRRETQYF,TGTGCCAGCAGCTCCGGGCGTAGGGAGACCCAGTACTTC
.,TRBV12-3/TRBV12-4,.,TRBJ1-4,CATRGNTNEKLFF,TGTGCCACGCGAGGAAATACTAATGAAAAACTGTTTTTT
.,TRBV6-6,.,TRBJ1-1,CCLNTEAFF,TGTTGTCTGAACACTGAAGCTTTCTTT
.,TRBV21-1,.,TRBJ2-5,CASSTTGGWTQYF,TGTGCCAGCAGCACGACAGGGGGGTGGACCCAGTACTTC
.,TRBV5-6,few,TRBJ2-3,CASLGTDYTQYF,TGTGCCAGCCTCGGCACAGACTATACGCAGTATTTT
.,TRBV20-1,.,TRBJ2-2,CSARVVHRTGELFF,TGCAGTGCTAGAGTTGTCCACCGCACCGGGGAGCTGTTTTTT
.,TRBV7-2,.,TRBJ1-5,CASSLHARGSNQPQHF,TGTGCCAGCAGCTTACATGCCAGGGGTAGCAATCAGCCCCAGCATTTT
.,TRBV12-3/TRBV12-4,.,TRBJ2-3,CASSGKTFSTDTQYF,TGTGCCAGCAGTGGGAAGACCTTCAGCACAGATACGCAGTATTTT
.,TRBV10-2,few,TRBJ1-4,CASSEEGVGEKLFF,TGCGCCAGCAGTGAGGAGGGGGTAGGTGAAAAACTGTTTTTT
.,TRBV6-6,few,TRBJ1-4,CASAGGLDEKLFF,TGTGCCAGCGCTGGGGGGCTCGATGAAAAACTGTTTTTT
TRBD2,TRBV20-1,.,TRBJ2-3,CSASYPLAGSTDTQYF,TGCAGTGCTAGTTATCCACTAGCGGGGAGCACAGATACGCAGTATTTT
.,TRBV20-1,.,TRBJ1-6,CSATDPGVRSPLHF,TGCAGTGCTACGGACCCCGGGGTTCGTTCACCCCTCCACTTT
.,TRBV29-1,few,TRBJ1-2,CSVSRQNYGYTF,TGCAGCGTGAGTCGACAGAACTATGGCTACACCTTC
.,TRBV5-1,.,TRBJ2-2,CASSLGLFTGELFF,TGCGCCAGCAGCTTGGGACTGTTTACCGGGGAGCTGTTTTTT
TRBD1,TRBV4-1,.,TRBJ1-2,CASSQVIPRQGESYGYTF,TGCGCCAGCAGCCAAGTCATACCCCGACAGGGGGAGTCCTATGGCTACACCTTC
TRBD2,TRBV10-3,few,TRBJ2-2,CAISNLGTSGTGELFF,TGTGCCATCAGTAATCTTGGGACTAGCGGAACCGGGGAGCTGTTTTTT
.,TRBV25-1,.,TRBJ2-6,CASSDRGRAYSGANVLTF,TGTGCCAGCAGTGACCGCGGCAGGGCTTACTCTGGGGCCAACGTCCTGACTTTC
TRBD2,TRBV20-1,.,TRBJ2-3,CSARWRGGADTQYF,TGCAGTGCTAGGTGGCGGGGGGGGGCAGATACGCAGTATTTT
.,TRBV6-5,few,TRBJ1-6,CASSYSNLGSSYNSPLHF,TGTGCCAGCAGTTACTCGAATTTAGGCAGCTCCTATAATTCACCCCTCCACTTT
.,TRBV6-5,many,TRBJ2-3,CASKASGTDTQYF,TGTGCCAGCAAGGCTAGCGGCACAGATACGCAGTATTTT
TRBD2,TRBV20-1,once,TRBJ2-1,CSAAGLAGDHGQFF,TGCAGTGCTGCCGGACTAGCGGGGGACCATGGGCAGTTCTTC
.,TRBV20-1,.,TRBJ2-5,CSASTDRQETQYF,TGCAGTGCGTCGACAGACCGCCAAGAGACCCAGTACTTC
TRBD2,TRBV11-2,few,TRBJ2-3,CASSNPGLAGTDTQYF,TGTGCCAGCAGCAACCCGGGACTAGCGGGGACAGATACGCAGTATTTT
.,TRBV5-1,few,TRBJ2-2,CASSQDTGELFF,TGCGCCAGCAGTCAGGACACCGGGGAGCTGTTTTTT
.,TRBV6-2/TRBV6-3,.,TRBJ2-2,CASTRRASLANTGELFF,TGTGCCAGCACTCGACGAGCATCCCTAGCGAACACCGGGGAGCTGTTTTTT
TRBD1,TRBV5-1,.,TRBJ2-1,CASSSGTAGYNEQFF,TGCGCCAGCAGCTCCGGGACAGCCGGATACAATGAGCAGTTCTTC
TRBD2,TRBV12-3/TRBV12-4,few,TRBJ2-3,CASSLEVSGEYTDTQYF,TGTGCCAGCAGTTTAGAGGTTAGCGGGGAATACACAGATACGCAGTATTTT
TRBD2,TRBV3-1,.,TRBJ2-7,CASSTLGTSGGEQYF,TGTGCCAGCAGCACCCTCGGGACTAGCGGGGGCGAGCAGTACTTC
TRBD2,TRBV7-3,.,TRBJ2-7,CASSPVAGGPYEQYF,TGTGCCAGCAGCCCGGTAGCGGGGGGCCCCTACGAGCAGTACTTC
TRBD2,TRBV29-1,few,TRBJ2-1,CSVIGGGVGAYNEQFF,TGCAGCGTTATCGGCGGGGGGGTGGGGGCCTACAATGAGCAGTTCTTC
TRBD2,TRBV12-3/TRBV12-4,.,TRBJ2-5,CASKLAGTPETQYF,TGTGCCAGCAAACTAGCGGGGACCCCCGAGACCCAGTACTTC
.,TRBV6-6,.,TRBJ2-7,CASARQQIQYF,TGTGCCAGCGCCAGGCAGCAAATACAGTACTTC
.,TRBV7-9,.,TRBJ2-1,CASSEGLRTLYNEQFF,TGTGCCAGCAGCGAAGGACTAAGGACCCTCTACAATGAGCAGTTCTTC
.,TRBV12-3/TRBV12-4,few,TRBJ1-2,CASRPSLGERGYTF,TGTGCCAGCAGACCGTCCTTAGGGGAGCGTGGCTACACCTTC
.,TRBV5-1,many,TRBJ1-1,CASSQTVNTEAFF,TGTGCCAGCAGCCAGACAGTGAACACTGAAGCTTTCTTT